Here is one T cell receptor (beta chain) with its context. These data come from a study of OX40 agonist ivuxolimab in advanced cancers. Produced via immunoSEQ multiplex PCR; TCRdb's table is partial and in-frame only. The sample lists about 73,000 clones, 75% to 90% occurring once. This CDR3 region has 14 residues. The V and J ends lost 5 bases and 6 bases, in that order; junction bases with no gene match: 7. CDR1 is LNHDA, CDR2 SQIVND, per germline (reference sequence). The clonotype comes from an adult with an advanced solid tumor such as melanoma, head and neck, liver or kidney cancer. The sample here was CD4+ or CD8+ T cells sorted from blood, taken in a trial of the OX40 agonist ivuxolimab. The chain uses TRBV19 and TRBJ2-7, with 10 bases aligning to TRBD1. DNA for the CDR3: TGTGCCAGTAGTTCGATCGGGACAGGGGTCGAGCAGTACTTC. This translates into CASSSIGTGVEQYF. Filled out from reference TRBV19 and TRBJ2-7, the complete variable domain reads DGGITQSPKYLFRKEGQNVTLSCEQNLNHDAMYWYRQDPGQGLRLIYYSQIVNDFQKGDIAEGYSVSREKKESFPLTVTSAQKNPTAFYLCASSSIGTGVEQYFGPGTRLTVT.